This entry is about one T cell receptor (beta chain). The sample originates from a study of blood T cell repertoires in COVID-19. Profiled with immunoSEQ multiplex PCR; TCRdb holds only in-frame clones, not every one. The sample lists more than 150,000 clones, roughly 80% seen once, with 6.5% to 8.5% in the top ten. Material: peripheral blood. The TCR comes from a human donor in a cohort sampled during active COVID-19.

The CDR3 DNA reads as TGTGCCAGCACCCGGGGGGGGACCTACGAGCAGTACTTC. It is translated as CASTRGGTYEQYF. This chain links TRBV25-1 with TRBJ2-7; TRBD2 agrees at 8 bases. Germline V gives CDR1 MGHDK, CDR2 SYGVNS. V shed 7 bases and J 2 bases; nucleotides not matched to a gene: 4. The CDR3 runs 13 residues.